A single sample is the source of the 5 T cell receptor beta chains below, sequenced in a study of blood T cells in healthy people across ages. For the second PCR, which ran for about 7 to 11 cycles, a sample-barcoded 5' primer and a J-beta primer mix were used. TCRdb independently ran MiXCR on the 5' RACE reads; one entry per CDR3 protein. The sample has about 970,000 distinct CDR3 sequences, roughly 47% seen once; the top ten hold about 22%. The sample consisted of blood. The receptors were sampled from a woman in her sixties or seventies in good health.

This clonotype showed up just a few times. V is TRBV6-5 and J is TRBJ2-3, with TRBD2 as a possible D gene (6 bases). The CDR3 extends over 11 amino acids. V was clipped by 9 bases and J by 11 bases, with 15 bases between them. The germline gives CDR1 MNHEY, CDR2 SVGAGI. CDR3 DNA sequence: TGTGCCAGTACCAGACTAGACAGGCAGTATTTT. Amino acid sequence: CASTRLDRQYF.

This clonotype was found a few times. The rearrangement links TRBV20-1 to TRBJ2-7, with 7 bases that match TRBD2. The CDR3 contains 13 residues. Germline CDR1 is DFQATT and CDR2 is SNEGSKA (reference sequence). Unmatched junction bases numbered 3, after V lost 4 bases and J lost 0 bases. CDR3 region: CSAIGGSSYEQYF. CDR3 nucleotide sequence: TGCAGTGCTATAGGCGGGAGCTCCTACGAGCAGTACTTC.

CDR3 DNA: TGCAGTGCTAGAGACCCGGGACAGGGGATCTACAATGAGCAGTTCTTC. This gives the protein CSARDPGQGIYNEQFF. The chain is built from TRBV20-1 and TRBJ2-1; 10 positions match TRBD1. The V segment lost 0 bases and the J segment 3 bases; nucleotides outside the gene matches: 5. In germline, CDR1 is DFQATT, CDR2 SNEGSKA (reference sequence). The CDR3 is 16 amino acids.

Of note for this clonotype: One junction end does not reproduce the germline sequence, and a read error may be involved. This rearrangement joins TRBV4-3 to TRBJ2-1; 8 nucleotides line up with TRBD2. Germline assignment: CDR1 LGHNA and CDR2 YSLEER. The CDR3 has 16 residues. The CDR3 loop is CVSSQDDGRAGDEQFF. CDR3 coding DNA: TGCGTCAGCAGCCAAGATGACGGGAGGGCAGGGGATGAGCAGTTCTTC.

The CDR3 nucleotides read TGCGCCAGCAGCCAAGGCCCTGGGACAGGGTTACCGGCTGACACTGAAGCTTTCTTT. Protein product: CASSQGPGTGLPADTEAFF. The J gene is TRBJ1-1, the V gene TRBV4-1, with 9 bases lining up with TRBD1. Trimming removed 1 base from V and 3 bases from J; junction bases left unmatched: 15. Germline-derived CDR1 and CDR2 are MGHRA and YSYEKL. This CDR3 region has 19 residues.